This T cell receptor beta chain was recorded in a study of a mutant IDH1 vaccine in newly diagnosed glioma. Study-wide context: The treated population exhibited a male proportion of about 62%, a female proportion of 37.5%, and a mean age of around 40 years.

Comment on this clone: What it binds is not known.

Findings and caveats of the study: The study observed vaccine-induced immune responses in just over 90% of patients. Variations in leading peripheral T cell clonotypes appeared to have no connection with pseudoprogression.

Regarding time point: week 5, during vaccination. Doses of 300 ug of mutant IDH1 20-mer peptide were given with topical imiquimod. In germline, CDR1 is SGHRS, CDR2 YFSETQ. This CDR3 has 15 amino acids. Trimming stripped 4 bases from V and 0 bases from J, with 13 bases between. The protocol was immunoSEQ multiplex PCR, while the TCRdb copy is restricted to in-frame clones and leaves out a portion. The sample lists more than 40,000 clones, approximately 78% occurring once. This receptor was identified in a woman in her 40s with glioma. This chain links TRBV5-1 with TRBJ2-5; D call uncertain. Sample: PBMCs, taken from a glioma patient whose treatment included an IDH1 peptide vaccine. This CDR3 reads CASSANTQYQETQYF. CDR3 nucleotides: TGCGCCAGCAGCGCAAACACTCAGTACCAAGAGACCCAGTACTTC.